This passage covers 30 T cell receptor beta chains from one sample sequenced in a study of blood T cell repertoires in COVID-19. Produced via immunoSEQ multiplex PCR; TCRdb's table is partial and in-frame only. There are approximately 140,000 clones in the sample; roughly 90% occur only once, and under 4.5% lies in the top ten. The sample comprised PBMCs or T cells enriched from blood (not recorded which). The source of these receptors is a woman aged 40 to 49 who had been exposed to COVID-19.

Only one count was recorded for this clone. V usage is TRBV7-8 and J usage is TRBJ1-2; the D gene is possibly TRBD1 (6 bases). Per germline, CDR1 SGHVS and CDR2 FQNEAQ. The CDR3 is 13 residues long. Deletions cut 5 bases from V and 4 bases from J, with 11 bases between. Written as DNA, the CDR3 is TGTGCCAGCAGCCACAGGGTCCCCTATGGCTACACCTTC. Translated: CASSHRVPYGYTF.

J is TRBJ2-7 and V is TRBV28, with 9 bases matching TRBD2. There are 19 residues in the CDR3. Germline V CDR1 and CDR2: MDHEN, SYDVKM. The V gene end was trimmed by 3 bases and the J gene end by 4 bases; junction bases not matched to a gene: 19. The CDR3 DNA sequence: TGTGCCAGCAGTTTCCCCCTTGTTAGCGGGAGTGTCCGTACGTACGAGCAGTACTTC. Protein sequence: CASSFPLVSGSVRTYEQYF. Filled out from reference TRBV28 and TRBJ2-7, the complete variable domain reads DVKVTQSSRYLVKRTGEKVFLECVQDMDHENMFWYRQDPGLGLRLIYFSYDVKMKEKGDIPEGYSVSREKKERFSLILESASTNQTSMYLCASSFPLVSGSVRTYEQYFGPGTRLTVT.

The gene calls are TRBV19 and TRBJ1-4; the D is unclear. The germline gives CDR1 LNHDA, CDR2 SQIVND (reference sequence). The CDR3 is made up of 14 amino acids. The V and J ends lost 6 bases and 6 bases respectively, with 14 bases between them. DNA of the CDR3: TGTGCCAGTAGCATGGGGTGGGGAGATGAAAAACTGTTTTTT. Protein product: CASSMGWGDEKLFF.

The rearrangement uses TRBV6-5 and TRBJ2-7, with a tentative D call TRBD2 (6 bases). The V gene's germline CDR1 is MNHEY and CDR2 SVGAGI. Deletions cut 6 bases from V and 1 base from J, with 7 bases between. The CDR3 covers 12 residues. The CDR3 sequence: CASRDYSYEQYF. As DNA, the CDR3 is TGTGCCAGCAGGGACTATTCCTACGAGCAGTACTTC.

The chain employs TRBV3-1 (or the pseudogene TRBV3-2) and TRBJ1-1, with 11 bases matching TRBD1. Trimming cost V 4 bases and J 4 bases; bases outside gene matches: 2. Germline CDR1 reads LGHDT; CDR2 reads YNNKEL (reference sequence). The length of the CDR3 is 14 residues. Here the CDR3 DNA reads TGTGCCAGCAGCCCAGGGACAGGGGGCACTGAAGCTTTCTTT. It specifies CASSPGTGGTEAFF.

The CDR3 DNA follows: TGCGCCAGCAAGGCGGGACGTACCGGGGAGCTGTTTTTT. Translating it yields CASKAGRTGELFF. This chain joins TRBV10-1 and TRBJ2-2; possibly TRBD2 for D (6 bases). V was shortened by 7 bases and J by 5 bases, with 11 bases between the two germline ends. From germline, CDR1 is WNHNN and CDR2 SYGVQD (reference sequence). The length of the CDR3 is 13 residues.

This rearrangement joins TRBV29-1 to TRBJ1-1; 10 bases map to TRBD1. Per the germline V gene, CDR1 is SQVTM and CDR2 is ANQGSEA. Germline trimming cut 4 bases from V and 0 bases from J; bases unmatched to any gene: 11. The CDR3 runs to 17 residues. CDR3 region: CSVVGSGTGAMNTEAFF. CDR3 sequence (DNA): TGCAGCGTTGTTGGTTCCGGGACAGGGGCCATGAACACTGAAGCTTTCTTT.

The chain employs TRBV7-2 and TRBJ2-1, with TRBD2 matching 8 bases. The V gene end was trimmed by 1 base and the J gene end by 5 bases; junction bases not matched to a gene: 7. Per germline, CDR1 SGHTA and CDR2 FQGNSA. The CDR3 length is 16 residues. The CDR3, as DNA: TGTGCCAGCAGCTTAGTAAGGTGGCGGGGGGACAATGAGCAGTTCTTC. It yields the protein CASSLVRWRGDNEQFF.

This clone appeared a single time. The chain carries TRBV6-1 and TRBJ2-2; D uncertain. The CDR3 sequence is 14 residues long. Trimming took off 2 bases at V and 4 bases at J, with 8 bases between the two ends. Germline values: CDR1 MNHNS, CDR2 SASEGT. This CDR3 is CASSELVFTGELFF. DNA of the CDR3: TGTGCCAGCAGTGAACTAGTGTTCACCGGGGAGCTGTTTTTT.

The V and J genes are TRBV6-2 or TRBV6-3 and TRBJ2-3, with D perhaps matching TRBD2 (5 bases). The germline V gene has CDR1 MNHEY and CDR2 SVGEGT. Trimming took off 4 bases at V and 2 bases at J, with 13 bases between the two ends. The CDR3 has 15 residues. CDR3 in amino acids: CASSSPGKVTDTQYF. In DNA, the CDR3 is TGTGCCAGCAGTTCTCCCGGGAAGGTCACAGATACGCAGTATTTT.

J is TRBJ2-2 and V is TRBV5-4; a weak D match, TRBD1 (9 bases). Trimming removed 4 bases from V and 5 bases from J, with 18 bases in between. Germline V CDR1 and CDR2: SGHNT, YYREEE (reference sequence). The CDR3 is made up of 16 amino acids. CDR3 in amino acids: CASSGGQGGGTGELFF. The CDR3 DNA reads TGTGCCAGCAGCGGGGGACAGGGCGGGGGGACCGGGGAGCTGTTTTTT.

The chain has TRBV29-1 and TRBJ2-7, with 7 bases fitting TRBD1. After removal of 6 bases from V and 4 bases from J, the junction contained 9 bases not matched to a gene. Germline loops: CDR1 SQVTM, CDR2 ANQGSEA. The CDR3 runs to 13 residues. CDR3 nucleotides: TGCAGCGTCGAAACCGGGACAGTTTACGAGCAGTACTTC. Translation: CSVETGTVYEQYF.

V usage is TRBV27 and J usage is TRBJ1-1; the D gene is possibly TRBD1 (6 bases). Per germline, CDR1 MNHEY and CDR2 SMNVEV (reference sequence). This CDR3 region has 15 residues. The V end was cut by 3 bases, the J end by 1 base, with 12 bases between. For the CDR3, the DNA is TGTGCCAGCAGTTTCGCAGGACAGACGAACACTGAAGCTTTCTTT. Its protein is CASSFAGQTNTEAFF.

The gene calls are TRBV29-1 and TRBJ2-3, with TRBD2 matching 7 bases. The CDR3 is made up of 14 amino acids. Germline CDR1 reads SQVTM; CDR2 reads ANQGSEA. V lost 3 bases, J lost 4 bases, and 7 bases stayed unmatched. CDR3 bases: TGCAGCGTTGATGGCGGGAGAATCGCAGATACGCAGTATTTT. This gives the protein CSVDGGRIADTQYF.

This chain links TRBV12-5 with TRBJ1-1; 7 bases match TRBD1. V lost 5 bases to trimming and J lost 0 bases; unmatched junction nucleotides: 3. Germline V gene lookup returns CDR1 LGHNT and CDR2 FRNRAP. This CDR3 is 14 amino acids long. CDR3 amino acids: CASGRDRLNTEAFF. CDR3 sequence (DNA): TGTGCTAGTGGTCGGGACAGACTGAACACTGAAGCTTTCTTT.

A word on this clone: The junction does not match germline at one end; this may be a read error. This chain connects TRBV11-2 to TRBJ2-1, with 12 bases aligning to TRBD2. The germline V gene has CDR1 SGHAT and CDR2 FQNNGV. The length of the CDR3 is 16 residues. CDR3 amino acids: CASTLGLAGRYNEQFF. In DNA, the CDR3 is TGTGCCAGCACCTTAGGACTAGCGGGAAGATACAATGAGCAGTTCTTC.

This chain uses TRBV5-6 with TRBJ1-2, with a tentative D call TRBD1 (6 bases). The CDR3 sequence is 12 residues long. Germline CDR1 and CDR2: SGHDT and YYEEEE. Trimming pared 6 bases from V and 5 bases from J, leaving 11 bases between. Written as DNA, the CDR3 is TGTGCCAGCATGGACAGCCTATATGGCTACACCTTC. It encodes CASMDSLYGYTF. The full variable domain, with the rest looked up from reference TRBV5-6 and TRBJ1-2, is DAGVTQSPTHLIKTRGQQVTLRCSPKSGHDTVSWYQQALGQGPQFIFQYYEEEERQRGNFPDRFSGHQFPNYSSELNVNALLLGDSALYLCASMDSLYGYTFGSGTRLTVV.

The chain uses TRBV28 and TRBJ1-2; 7 bases map to TRBD1. The CDR3 is made up of 12 amino acids. Germline assignment: CDR1 MDHEN and CDR2 SYDVKM. V shed 5 bases and J 5 bases; nucleotides not matched to a gene: 2. CDR3 in DNA: TGTGCCAGCAGTACAGGGGCGTATGGCTACACCTTC. This sequence encodes CASSTGAYGYTF.

V gene TRBV15 combines with J gene TRBJ2-2; a weak D match, TRBD2 (5 bases). This CDR3 is 14 amino acids long. The germline CDR1 and CDR2 sequences are LNHNV and YYDKDF (reference sequence). Between the trimmed V and J ends, which lost 1 base and 5 bases, there was a span of 8 bases. The CDR3: CATSRGGSTGELFF. CDR3 nucleotide sequence: TGTGCCACCAGCAGAGGAGGGTCAACCGGGGAGCTGTTTTTT.

This clone has a handful of counts. V and J are TRBV11-2 and TRBJ1-3, with unresolved D. CDR1 is SGHAT and CDR2 is FQNNGV in the germline V gene. Trimming shortened V by 5 bases and J by 3 bases, and 8 bases separated the two germline ends. This CDR3 is 13 amino acids long. Here the CDR3 reads CASSIAVGNTIYF. The CDR3 DNA follows: TGTGCCAGCAGCATAGCTGTTGGAAACACCATATATTTT. Full variable domain (rest looked up from reference TRBV11-2 and TRBJ1-3): EAGVAQSPRYKIIEKRQSVAFWCNPISGHATLYWYQQILGQGPKLLIQFQNNGVVDDSQLPKDRFSAERLKGVDSTLKIQPAKLEDSAVYLCASSIAVGNTIYFGEGSWLTVV.

As to this clone: A junction end diverges from the germline sequence, so it may reflect a read error. Different DNA sequences within this sample yield the same CDR3. The V call is TRBV4-3, the J call TRBJ1-4, with no clear D. The CDR3 covers 15 residues. CDR1 LGHNA and CDR2 YSLEER come from the germline V gene. CDR3 loop: CASSRWTPTNEKLFF. The CDR3 DNA is TGCGCCAGCAGCCGGTGGACTCCAACTAATGAAAAGCTGTTTTTT.

This chain joins TRBV5-1 and TRBJ2-7; 8 positions match TRBD2. The CDR3 extends over 15 amino acids. V was pared by 0 bases and J by 0 bases, with 2 bases of the junction left unmatched. Looked up from germline, CDR1 is SGHRS and CDR2 is YFSETQ. CDR3 residues: CASSLALAGSYEQYF. The CDR3 nucleotides read TGCGCCAGCAGCTTGGCGCTAGCGGGCTCCTACGAGCAGTACTTC.

In its sample, this clone was seen a few times. V usage is TRBV6-1 and J usage is TRBJ2-1; TRBD2 matches 14 bases. The CDR3 runs to 16 residues. Germline values: CDR1 MNHNS, CDR2 SASEGT. With 4 bases clipped from V and 7 bases from J, the junction kept 6 bases outside the gene matches. CDR3: CASSGPGTSGGNEQFF. The CDR3 DNA sequence: TGTGCCAGCAGTGGCCCCGGGACTAGCGGGGGTAATGAGCAGTTCTTC.

The chain couples TRBV9 to TRBJ2-7, with D perhaps matching TRBD2 (5 bases). The ends were cut back, 0 bases at V and 2 bases at J, with 15 bases in the middle. CDR3 length: 16 amino acids. From germline, CDR1 is SGDLS and CDR2 YYNGEE. CDR3 coding DNA: TGTGCCAGCAGCGTAGTGGAGCGGACTCTTCCCTACGAGCAGTACTTC. Translated: CASSVVERTLPYEQYF.

V is TRBV11-1 and J is TRBJ2-7; a weak D match, TRBD2 (6 bases). Between the trimmed V and J ends, which lost 5 bases and 0 bases, there was a span of 11 bases. This CDR3 comprises 14 residues. Germline V gene data show CDR1 as SGHAT and CDR2 as FQDESV (reference sequence). This CDR3 is CASSPAGNSYEQYF. DNA of the CDR3: TGTGCCAGCAGCCCTGCGGGGAACTCCTACGAGCAGTACTTC. Together with reference TRBV11-1 and TRBJ2-7, the CDR3 gives the full variable domain: EAEVAQSPRYKITEKSQAVAFWCDPISGHATLYWYRQILGQGPELLVQFQDESVVDDSQLPKDRFSAERLKGVDSTLKIQPAELGDSAMYLCASSPAGNSYEQYFGPGTRLTVT.

The V and J genes are TRBV4-1 and TRBJ2-3, with 9 bases aligning to TRBD2. Germline V lookup: CDR1 MGHRA, CDR2 YSYEKL. Trimming cost V 0 bases and J 3 bases; bases outside gene matches: 7. This CDR3 contains 17 residues. CDR3 bases: TGCGCCAGCAGCCAAGATACCAGCGGGAGGATTACAGATACGCAGTATTTT. As protein: CASSQDTSGRITDTQYF.

This chain joins TRBV29-1 and TRBJ2-5, with TRBD2 matching over 8 bases. The CDR3 spans 14 residues. Germline CDR1 SQVTM, CDR2 ANQGSEA. The J segment lost 5 bases and the V segment lost 1 base, leaving 6 bases of the junction unmatched. CDR3 region: CSVEGAGVVETQYF. In DNA, the CDR3 is TGCAGCGTTGAAGGAGCGGGAGTTGTGGAGACCCAGTACTTC.

The chain uses TRBV7-9 and TRBJ2-1; D may be TRBD2 (6 bases). CDR1 is SEHNR, CDR2 FQNEAQ, per germline (reference sequence). The CDR3 contains 16 residues. Trimming shortened V by 0 bases and J by 4 bases, and 13 bases separated the two germline ends. The CDR3 is CASSLAGLGGYNEQFF. The CDR3 DNA sequence: TGTGCCAGCAGCTTAGCGGGTCTTGGGGGGTACAATGAGCAGTTCTTC.

V and J are TRBV27 and TRBJ2-7; 10 positions agree with TRBD2. With V trimmed by 3 bases and J by 2 bases, 13 bases remained unmatched. CDR1 is MNHEY and CDR2 is SMNVEV in the germline V gene (reference sequence). The CDR3 loop spans 18 amino acids. The CDR3 DNA reads as TGTGCCAGCAGTTTGAAGTACGGGGGACTAGCGAGAACCTACGAGCAGTACTTC. Translated: CASSLKYGGLARTYEQYF.

The chain has TRBV4-3 and TRBJ1-2, with D perhaps matching TRBD1 (5 bases). The germline gives CDR1 LGHNA, CDR2 YSLEER. Trimming took off 0 bases at V and 8 bases at J, with 13 bases between the two ends. There are 14 residues in the CDR3. The CDR3 region has the DNA TGCGCCAGCAGCCAAGATGGGCGGGGCAGAGGCTACACCTTC. Residues: CASSQDGRGRGYTF.